This is a list of T cell receptor beta chains from one sample in a study of blood T cell repertoires in COVID-19. Sequencing used immunoSEQ multiplex PCR; TCRdb keeps in-frame clones, though not all of them. This sample has 270,000 or so clones, with over 75% found just once. The sample comprised peripheral blood. The receptors were gathered from a human donor in a cohort sampled during active COVID-19. The CDR3 runs from the conserved cysteine through the conserved F or W. The order of the fields is V gene, J gene, clone size, CDR3 protein. Clone size appears in some rows only: once, few, many, or a class for an expanded clone.

>TRBV29-1|TRBJ2-7|.
CSASSRGAAGEQYF
>TRBV5-1|TRBJ2-1|.
CASSHGLAGGGEQFF
>TRBV7-2|TRBJ2-1|once
CASSPTPGGPDEQFF
>TRBV5-1|TRBJ2-7|once
CASYSGRAALHEQYF
>TRBV7-2|TRBJ2-7|.
CASSLDGASGLLLPYEQYF
>TRBV15|TRBJ1-2|once
CATARDNLYGYTF
>TRBV6-5|TRBJ1-1|.
CASTSSNTEAFF
>TRBV5-1|TRBJ2-4|.
CASSGQLNIQYF
>TRBV4-3|TRBJ2-6|.
CASSLGTRSTSGANVLTF
>TRBV3-1/TRBV3-2|TRBJ1-4|.
CASSQRQVDEKLFF
>TRBV6-6|TRBJ2-1|.
CASRRTSGRANNEQFF
>TRBV6-5|TRBJ2-1|.
CASSRSGSNEQFF
>TRBV9|TRBJ2-2|.
CASSVGGPTGELFF
>TRBV30|TRBJ2-7|.
CAWSRTVTAYEQYF
>TRBV29-1|TRBJ1-5|.
CSVSEGQGLSNQPQHF
>TRBV21-1|TRBJ1-6|.
CASSKGQGLGLLHF
>TRBV9|TRBJ2-2|.
CASSARRTSGRSGELFF
>TRBV30|TRBJ2-3|.
CAWSSLAVSTDTQYF
>TRBV15|TRBJ2-3|.
CATSRDRGLAALTDTQYF
>TRBV29-1|TRBJ1-1|many
CSVTGAMNTEAFF
>TRBV25-1|TRBJ2-5|.
CASSEQGLQETQYF
>TRBV19|TRBJ1-2|.
CASRTGNYGYTF
>TRBV5-1|TRBJ2-2|.
CASSSGLAGVGGELFF
>TRBV7-3|TRBJ2-5|.
CASSQTGTQETQYF
>TRBV3-1/TRBV3-2|TRBJ2-1|.
CASTPVLSSGSPYNEQFF
>TRBV7-3|TRBJ2-1|.
CASSADGGSYNEQFF
>TRBV18|TRBJ2-7|once
CASSPGQGGEQYF
>TRBV2|TRBJ2-7|.
CASSGRQGTYEQYF
>TRBV6-5|TRBJ2-7|.
CASSTEGTGAHEQYF
>TRBV5-1|TRBJ2-2|.
CASSLKGGIQQVAGELFF
>TRBV27|TRBJ2-6|.
CASNRESGANVLTF
>TRBV6-5|TRBJ1-6|.
CASSHGQGVNSPLHF
>TRBV3-1/TRBV3-2|TRBJ2-7|.
CASSHGQVLAYEQYF
>TRBV5-1|TRBJ2-5|.
CASSLAGVLQETQYF
>TRBV18|TRBJ2-2|.
CASSLDSWTGELFF
>TRBV3-1/TRBV3-2|TRBJ2-1|.
CASSRGGEQFF
>TRBV6-5|TRBJ1-1|few
CASSYGGIGFF
>TRBV15|TRBJ2-5|.
CATNWTQYF
>TRBV18|TRBJ1-5|.
CASSDRARRNQPQHF
>TRBV13|TRBJ1-4|.
CASSSDRTNEKLFF
>TRBV9|TRBJ2-3|.
CASSVRSSGTDTQYF
>TRBV6-5|TRBJ1-5|.
CASKGTGDNQPQHF
>TRBV19|TRBJ1-4|once
CASKEWQGEKLFF
>TRBV7-8|TRBJ2-2|.
CASSLSSGRKTGELFF
>TRBV10-2|TRBJ1-1|.
CASSERGSRAFF
>TRBV11-2|TRBJ2-1|once
CASSLDRTTGNEQFF
>TRBV6-5|TRBJ2-2|.
CASSFGLAGTKLFF
>TRBV6-2/TRBV6-3|TRBJ2-1|.
CASSYPSGLRDGHDEQFF
>TRBV19|TRBJ2-7|.
CASSTTGNYEQYF
>TRBV11-2|TRBJ1-5|.
CASSPMTENQPQHF
>TRBV5-6|TRBJ1-5|.
CASSFRTGGNQPQHF
>TRBV12-5|TRBJ2-5|.
CASGLGQSYQETQYF
>TRBV12-3/TRBV12-4|TRBJ2-2|few
CASSWETGELFF
>TRBV6-2/TRBV6-3|TRBJ2-5|.
CASSYQGARETQYF
>TRBV2|TRBJ1-5|.
CASSEGYGTGDNQPQHF